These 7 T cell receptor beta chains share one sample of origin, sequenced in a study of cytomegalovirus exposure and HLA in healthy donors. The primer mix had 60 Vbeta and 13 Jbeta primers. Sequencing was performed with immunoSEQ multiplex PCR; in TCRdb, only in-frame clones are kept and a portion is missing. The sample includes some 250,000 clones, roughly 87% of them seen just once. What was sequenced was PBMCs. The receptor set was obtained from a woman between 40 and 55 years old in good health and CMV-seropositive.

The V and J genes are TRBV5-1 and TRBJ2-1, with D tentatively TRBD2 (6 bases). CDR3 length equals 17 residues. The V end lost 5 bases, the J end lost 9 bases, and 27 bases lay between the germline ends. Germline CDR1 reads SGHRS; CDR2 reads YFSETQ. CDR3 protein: CASRRASEDLLRGEQFF. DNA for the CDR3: TGCGCCAGCAGAAGGGCTAGCGAGGATCTCTTGAGAGGTGAGCAGTTCTTC.

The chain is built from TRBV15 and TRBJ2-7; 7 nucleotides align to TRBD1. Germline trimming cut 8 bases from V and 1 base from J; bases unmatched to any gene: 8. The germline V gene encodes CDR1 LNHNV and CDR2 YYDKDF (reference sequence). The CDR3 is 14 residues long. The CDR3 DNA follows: TGTGCCACCGGGAAGGGGGCTACTTCCTACGAGCAGTACTTC. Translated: CATGKGATSYEQYF.

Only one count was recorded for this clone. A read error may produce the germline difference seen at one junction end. CDR3 DNA: TGTGCTAGCAGCCAGGACAGGGGGGGGGAGACCCAGTACTTC. The encoded protein is CASSQDRGGETQYF. The V call is TRBV7-7, the J call TRBJ2-5; TRBD1 agrees at 10 bases. Germline assignment: CDR1 SSHAT and CDR2 FNYEAQ (reference sequence). The length of the CDR3 is 14 residues. The complete variable domain, with remaining parts taken from reference TRBV7-7 and TRBJ2-5, reads GAGVSQSPRYKVTKRGQDVTLRCDPISSHATLYWYQQALGQGPEFLTYFNYEAQPDKSGLPSDRFSAERPEGSISTLTIQRTEQRDSAMYRCASSQDRGGETQYFGPGTRLLVL.

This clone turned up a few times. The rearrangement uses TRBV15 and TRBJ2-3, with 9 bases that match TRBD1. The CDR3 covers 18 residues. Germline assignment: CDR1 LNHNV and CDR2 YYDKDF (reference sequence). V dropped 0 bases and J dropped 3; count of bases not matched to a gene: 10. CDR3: CATSRDLQGASGTDTQYF. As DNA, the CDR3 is TGTGCCACCAGCAGAGACCTACAGGGGGCCTCGGGGACAGATACGCAGTATTTT.

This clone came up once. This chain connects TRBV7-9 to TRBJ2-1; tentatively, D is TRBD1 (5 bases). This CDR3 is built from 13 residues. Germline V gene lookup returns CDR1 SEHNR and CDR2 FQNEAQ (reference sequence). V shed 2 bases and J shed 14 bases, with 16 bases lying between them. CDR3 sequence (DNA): TGTGCCAGCAGCTTACAGGGTCTAGTCTCGGAGTTCTTC. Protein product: CASSLQGLVSEFF.

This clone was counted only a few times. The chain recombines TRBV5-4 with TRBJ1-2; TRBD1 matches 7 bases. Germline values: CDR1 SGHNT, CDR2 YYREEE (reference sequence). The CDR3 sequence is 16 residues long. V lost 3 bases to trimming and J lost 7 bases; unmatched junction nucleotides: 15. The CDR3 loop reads CASSSSLQGMIGGYTF. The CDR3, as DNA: TGTGCCAGCAGCTCGAGCCTACAGGGGATGATAGGTGGCTACACCTTC.

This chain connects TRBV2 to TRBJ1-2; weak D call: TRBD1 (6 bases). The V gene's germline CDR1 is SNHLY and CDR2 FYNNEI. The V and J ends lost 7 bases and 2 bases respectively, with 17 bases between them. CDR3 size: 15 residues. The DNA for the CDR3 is TGTGCCAGCACCCGGCCAGGGGTCCTCAACTATGGCTACACCTTC. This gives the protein CASTRPGVLNYGYTF.